The clone carrying this TCR beta chain was counted ten times or more. This sample is part of a study of identical twins. Between the trimmed V and J ends, which lost 6 bases and 1 base, there was a span of 18 bases. CDR3 size: 17 residues. TCRdb reprocessed the 5' RACE reads via MiXCR and lists one record per CDR3 protein. The sample holds 350,000 to 450,000 distinct CDR3 sequences, approximately 17% seen once. The chain joins TRBV12-3 or TRBV12-4 to TRBJ2-2, with D perhaps TRBD1 or TRBD2 (5 bases each). The TCR was taken from a man aged 50 or older in good health. Sequenced input: naive T cells sorted from blood. The CDR3 DNA reads as TGTGCCAGCAGCGGCCGCCTGGGACGGGGGAACACCGGGGAGCTGTTTTTT. It encodes CASSGRLGRGNTGELFF.